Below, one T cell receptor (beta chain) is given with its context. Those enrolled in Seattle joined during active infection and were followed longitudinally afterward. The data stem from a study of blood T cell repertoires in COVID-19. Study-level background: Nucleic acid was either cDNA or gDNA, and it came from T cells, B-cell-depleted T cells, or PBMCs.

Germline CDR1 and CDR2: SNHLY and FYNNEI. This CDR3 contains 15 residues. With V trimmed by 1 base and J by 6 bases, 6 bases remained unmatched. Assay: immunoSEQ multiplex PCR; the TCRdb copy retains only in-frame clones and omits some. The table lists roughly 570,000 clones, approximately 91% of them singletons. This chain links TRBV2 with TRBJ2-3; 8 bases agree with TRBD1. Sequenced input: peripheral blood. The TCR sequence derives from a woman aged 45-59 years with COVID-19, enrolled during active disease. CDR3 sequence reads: CASSEEDRVEDTQYF. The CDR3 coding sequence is TGTGCCAGCAGTGAAGAGGACAGGGTAGAGGATACGCAGTATTTT.